The 26 T cell receptor beta chains listed next were all sequenced from one sample in a study of shared clonotypes between healthy human individuals. The naive CD8 population came from CD45RO-negative cells selected for CCR7, without terminally differentiated effector memory CD45RA+ cells. The data were produced by immunoSEQ multiplex PCR, yet TCRdb's version contains in-frame clones alone and is incomplete. This table has roughly 2,000,000 clones, just under 95% appearing once. Input material: naive CD8+ T cells from PBMCs. These receptors were collected from a man aged 18 to 30 in good health. Some clones in this sample may be carry-over from other donors' samples.

The CDR3 DNA sequence: TGTGCCAGCAGCGTGAGGGGGACGGGTGAAGCTTTCTTT. It codes for CASSVRGTGEAFF. V usage is TRBV9 and J usage is TRBJ1-1; D is possibly TRBD1 (6 bases). Trimming left V 2 bases short and J 7 bases short, with 12 bases between. The CDR3 has 13 residues. The germline V gene encodes CDR1 SGDLS and CDR2 YYNGEE.

The rearrangement uses TRBV6-1 and TRBJ2-1; 10 positions agree with TRBD2. The CDR3 loop spans 15 amino acids. In germline, CDR1 is MNHNS, CDR2 SASEGT. The V segment lost 5 bases and the J segment 7 bases; nucleotides outside the gene matches: 8. The CDR3 here is CASSPISGRDNEQFF. CDR3 nucleotide sequence: TGTGCCAGCAGTCCAATAAGCGGGAGGGATAATGAGCAGTTCTTC.

This clone is a singleton in its sample. This chain joins TRBV5-1 and TRBJ1-1; D gene uncertain. This CDR3 is built from 16 residues. CDR1 is SGHRS and CDR2 is YFSETQ in the germline V gene. V dropped 4 bases and J dropped 7 bases, with 23 bases sitting between them. CDR3 in DNA: TGCGCCAGCAGCCCCCCCGAGAAAAGCCGGCTTGGTGAAGCTTTCTTT. This gives the protein CASSPPEKSRLGEAFF.

This sequence joins TRBV27 and TRBJ2-1; TRBD1 agrees at 8 bases. There are 17 residues in the CDR3. With V trimmed by 5 bases and J by 0 bases, 9 bases remained unmatched. Germline CDR1 is MNHEY and CDR2 is SMNVEV (reference sequence). CDR3 in amino acids: CASSGQGGHRSYNEQFF. The CDR3 nucleotides read TGTGCCAGCAGTGGACAGGGTGGACACCGCTCCTACAATGAGCAGTTCTTC.

V usage is TRBV19 and J usage is TRBJ2-1, with TRBD2 matching over 9 bases. CDR1 is LNHDA and CDR2 is SQIVND in the germline V gene (reference sequence). Unmatched junction bases numbered 11, after V lost 3 bases and J lost 5 bases. The CDR3 consists of 17 residues. The CDR3 loop reads CASSISSGTFTNNEQFF. The DNA of the CDR3 is TGTGCCAGTAGTATTTCTAGCGGGACATTTACTAACAATGAGCAGTTCTTC. Full variable domain (remainder filled in from reference TRBV19 and TRBJ2-1): DGGITQSPKYLFRKEGQNVTLSCEQNLNHDAMYWYRQDPGQGLRLIYYSQIVNDFQKGDIAEGYSVSREKKESFPLTVTSAQKNPTAFYLCASSISSGTFTNNEQFFGPGTRLTVL.

This clone was found once. The genes are TRBV7-2 and TRBJ2-7; D remains ambiguous. Germline CDR1 and CDR2: SGHTA and FQGNSA. This CDR3 has 14 residues. Trimming stripped 2 bases from V and 5 bases from J, with 13 bases between. CDR3 sequence: CASSLMLLAHEQYF. CDR3 in DNA: TGTGCCAGCAGCTTAATGTTATTGGCCCACGAGCAGTACTTC.

The chain joins TRBV29-1 to TRBJ2-3; 7 bases are a match to TRBD1. Germline CDR1 and CDR2: SQVTM and ANQGSEA. V dropped 8 bases and J dropped 0; count of bases not matched to a gene: 20. The CDR3 length is 18 residues. The CDR3 reads CSLRGTEARPASTDTQYF. In nucleotides, the CDR3 is TGCAGCCTCCGAGGGACAGAGGCTCGACCCGCTAGCACAGATACGCAGTATTTT.

Points on this clone: In the same sample, other DNA sequences code for this CDR3. The chain carries TRBV27 and TRBJ2-7; 7 nucleotides agree with TRBD1. This CDR3 contains 15 residues. In germline, CDR1 is MNHEY, CDR2 SMNVEV (reference sequence). Trimming cost V 5 bases and J 0 bases; bases outside gene matches: 7. The CDR3 is CASSPRTGSSYEQYF. The CDR3 coding sequence is TGTGCCAGCAGTCCACGGACAGGAAGCTCCTACGAGCAGTACTTC.

The chain has TRBV29-1 and TRBJ1-2; tentatively, D is TRBD1 (6 bases). V was pared by 3 bases and J by 7 bases, with 18 bases between. There are 14 residues in the CDR3. Germline-derived CDR1 and CDR2 are SQVTM and ANQGSEA. CDR3 region: CSVDAEGEWVGYTF. DNA for the CDR3: TGCAGCGTTGATGCAGAGGGGGAGTGGGTTGGCTACACCTTC. The variable domain in full, with the rest retrieved from reference TRBV29-1 and TRBJ1-2, is SAVISQKPSRDICQRGTSLTIQCQVDSQVTMMFWYRQQPGQSLTLIATANQGSEATYESGFVIDKFPISRPNLTFSTLTVSNMSPEDSSIYLCSVDAEGEWVGYTFGSGTRLTVV.

This clone was recorded a few times. Other DNA sequences of this sample code for an identical CDR3. The V call is TRBV7-9, the J call TRBJ1-1, with 8 bases aligning to TRBD1. The V gene end was trimmed by 4 bases and the J gene end by 5 bases; junction bases not matched to a gene: 0. The CDR3 runs 12 residues. Germline CDR1 reads SEHNR; CDR2 reads FQNEAQ (reference sequence). DNA for the CDR3: TGTGCCAGCAGCTGGACAGGGACTGAAGCTTTCTTT. Translation gives CASSWTGTEAFF.

The chain's CDR3 is CASSSYLAGVGYEQYF. The CDR3 DNA reads TGTGCCAGCAGCTCCTACCTAGCGGGAGTCGGGTACGAGCAGTACTTC. The chain combines TRBV7-3 with TRBJ2-7; 10 nucleotides align to TRBD2. The germline gives CDR1 SGHTA, CDR2 FQGTGA. This CDR3 has 16 amino acids. V trimming: 4 bases; J trimming: 4 bases; junction bases outside the gene matches: 10.

The chain couples TRBV28 to TRBJ2-7; unclear D gene. The CDR3 covers 14 residues. V lost 6 bases and J 2 bases, leaving 14 bases between the germline ends. Per germline, CDR1 MDHEN and CDR2 SYDVKM. CDR3 protein: CASSSTDVPYEQYF. CDR3 bases: TGTGCCAGCAGCAGTACCGACGTCCCCTACGAGCAGTACTTC.

This clone was seen just once. This chain links TRBV5-1 with TRBJ1-1, with 9 bases fitting TRBD1. The germline V gene has CDR1 SGHRS and CDR2 YFSETQ. This CDR3 spans 13 amino acids. J lost 6 bases, V lost 6 bases, and 6 bases had no gene match. CDR3 loop: CASTATGGPEAFF. CDR3 nucleotides: TGCGCCAGCACCGCGACAGGGGGGCCTGAAGCTTTCTTT.

The count of this clone is one. Other DNA sequences in the sample encode the same CDR3. The chain recombines TRBV7-9 with TRBJ1-2, with 7 nucleotides matching TRBD1. Germline-derived CDR1 and CDR2 are SEHNR and FQNEAQ (reference sequence). Germline trimming cut 4 bases from V and 3 bases from J; bases unmatched to any gene: 2. This CDR3 has 13 amino acids. This CDR3 reads CASSYGTDYGYTF. CDR3 in DNA: TGTGCCAGCAGCTATGGGACAGACTATGGCTACACCTTC.

On this clone: Other DNA sequences from this sample encode an identical CDR3 as well. This rearrangement joins TRBV9 to TRBJ2-7, with TRBD1 identical over 8 bases. Germline CDR1 and CDR2: SGDLS and YYNGEE. V lost 3 bases and J lost 2; bases outside the gene matches: 1. This CDR3 has 13 residues. CDR3 sequence (DNA): TGTGCCAGCAGCGCGGGACAGGCCTACGAGCAGTACTTC. It is translated as CASSAGQAYEQYF.

The chain joins TRBV29-1 to TRBJ1-1; D is uncertain. V was pared by 7 bases and J by 3 bases, with 15 bases between. Looked up from germline, CDR1 is SQVTM and CDR2 is ANQGSEA. CDR3 length equals 13 residues. CDR3 protein: CSALGGTDTEAFF. In nucleotides, the CDR3 is TGCAGCGCGCTAGGCGGTACGGACACTGAAGCTTTCTTT.

V gene TRBV27 combines with J gene TRBJ1-5; 7 bases align to TRBD1. V was clipped by 4 bases and J by 0 bases; unmatched bases: 12. The germline V gene has CDR1 MNHEY and CDR2 SMNVEV (reference sequence). The CDR3 runs 18 residues. The CDR3 DNA follows: TGTGCCAGCAGTTCAACGGGACAGCTTACATATAGCAATCAGCCCCAGCATTTT. It specifies CASSSTGQLTYSNQPQHF.

Details on this clone: The sample holds other DNA sequences that translate to the same CDR3. The chain joins TRBV27 to TRBJ1-5, with a possible D match to TRBD1 (5 bases). Trimming cost V 1 base and J 5 bases, with 9 bases left between them. The CDR3 consists of 14 residues. Germline V lookup: CDR1 MNHEY, CDR2 SMNVEV (reference sequence). The chain's CDR3 is CASSLFGGDQPQHF. The CDR3 bases are TGTGCCAGCAGTTTATTTGGGGGAGATCAGCCCCAGCATTTT.

This clone has only a few counts. V gene TRBV2 combines with J gene TRBJ1-1, with D possibly being TRBD1 (6 bases). CDR1 and CDR2 from the germline V gene are SNHLY and FYNNEI. V was cut by 2 bases and J by 4 bases, with 14 bases left in between. The CDR3 length is 15 residues. As DNA, the CDR3 is TGTGCCAGCAGTGAATACGAGGGGGGTTCCACTGAAGCTTTCTTT. Translating gives CASSEYEGGSTEAFF. Supplemented by reference TRBV2 and TRBJ1-1, the full variable domain reads EPEVTQTPSHQVTQMGQEVILRCVPISNHLYFYWYRQILGQKVEFLVSFYNNEISEKSEIFDDQFSVERPDGSNFTLKIRSTKLEDSAMYFCASSEYEGGSTEAFFGQGTRLTVV.

The rearrangement uses TRBV2 and TRBJ1-1; the D gene is possibly TRBD1 (6 bases). Germline CDR1 reads SNHLY; CDR2 reads FYNNEI. The CDR3 covers 13 residues. The V and J ends lost 6 bases and 3 bases respectively, with 11 bases between them. CDR3 sequence: CASRARGDTEAFF. CDR3 sequence (DNA): TGTGCCAGCAGAGCGAGGGGGGACACTGAAGCTTTCTTT.

This rearrangement joins TRBV7-8 to TRBJ2-7; D is possibly TRBD1 (8 bases). Germline lookup yields CDR1 SGHVS and CDR2 FQNEAQ. The V and J ends lost 5 bases and 6 bases respectively, with 23 bases between them. This CDR3 is 16 amino acids long. This CDR3 is CASSVKPQGGHREQYF. Written as DNA, the CDR3 is TGTGCCAGCAGCGTAAAACCACAGGGGGGGCATCGCGAGCAGTACTTC.

The rearrangement links TRBV7-9 to TRBJ2-1; possible D gene TRBD2, 6 bases. V was cut by 3 bases and J by 5 bases, with 17 bases left in between. The V gene's germline CDR1 is SEHNR and CDR2 FQNEAQ (reference sequence). The CDR3 sequence is 16 residues long. The CDR3 is CASSLLPGLGDNEQFF. The CDR3 region has the DNA TGTGCCAGCAGCTTGCTACCGGGACTGGGCGACAATGAGCAGTTCTTC.

The rearrangement joins TRBV29-1 to TRBJ2-5, with D unclear. This CDR3 is built from 8 residues. Per the germline V gene, CDR1 is SQVTM and CDR2 is ANQGSEA. V shed 3 bases and J shed 13 bases, with 6 bases lying between them. CDR3 residues: CSVEYGYF. The CDR3, as DNA: TGCAGCGTTGAGTACGGGTACTTC.

A remark on this clone: This CDR3 is also generated by other DNA sequences in the sample. The rearrangement uses TRBV7-3 and TRBJ2-7; 7 positions match TRBD1. CDR3 length: 14 amino acids. Germline-derived CDR1 and CDR2 are SGHTA and FQGTGA. The ends lost 5 bases at V and 1 base at J; junction bases unmatched: 5. The CDR3 sequence: CASSPTGSSYEQYF. In DNA, the CDR3 is TGTGCCAGCAGCCCGACAGGGAGTTCCTACGAGCAGTACTTC.

As regards this clone: The same CDR3 arises from other DNA sequences in this sample as well. The V gene is TRBV7-2, the J gene TRBJ2-7; D gene ambiguous. Deletions cut 5 bases from V and 3 bases from J, with 5 bases between. Germline CDR1 reads SGHTA; CDR2 reads FQGNSA. This CDR3 comprises 11 residues. CDR3 sequence (DNA): TGTGCCAGCAGCGATCTCTACGAGCAGTACTTC. It codes for CASSDLYEQYF.

This chain connects TRBV5-4 to TRBJ1-2; TRBD1 aligns across 9 bases. Looked up from germline, CDR1 is SGHNT and CDR2 is YYREEE (reference sequence). This CDR3 spans 15 amino acids. The J segment lost 7 bases and the V segment lost 0 bases, leaving 7 bases of the junction unmatched. Here the CDR3 reads CASSLVEQGARGYTF. The DNA of the CDR3 is TGTGCCAGCAGCTTGGTAGAACAGGGGGCGCGTGGCTACACCTTC.